The next 2 T cell receptor beta chains were all read from a single sample in a study of control samples from healthy donors and cancer patients. Assay: immunoSEQ multiplex PCR; the TCRdb copy retains only in-frame clones and omits some. The table has some 130,000 clones, approximately 94% seen once; the top ten hold approximately 4%. The sequencing input was blood. The receptors come from a man aged 25 to 40 in good health.

The V and J genes are TRBV5-4 and TRBJ2-7; TRBD2 aligns across 14 bases. The V gene's germline CDR1 is SGHNT and CDR2 YYREEE (reference sequence). This CDR3 region has 15 residues. Trimming removed 0 bases from V and 6 bases from J; junction bases left unmatched: 2. The CDR3 reads CASSLATSGGVEQYF. CDR3 DNA sequence: TGTGCCAGCAGCTTGGCGACTAGCGGGGGGGTCGAGCAGTACTTC.

V usage is TRBV3-1 (or the pseudogene TRBV3-2) and J usage is TRBJ1-1; 9 positions match TRBD1. V trimming: 5 bases; J trimming: 1 base; junction bases outside the gene matches: 5. The CDR3 length is 15 residues. Germline lookup yields CDR1 LGHDT and CDR2 YNNKEL (reference sequence). The CDR3 nucleotides read TGTGCCAGCAGCTTCCCGGGACAGGGGAACACTGAAGCTTTCTTT. Protein: CASSFPGQGNTEAFF.